The clone carrying this T cell receptor (beta chain) was counted ten times or more. As yet, its antigen is unknown. CDR1 and CDR2 (germline): DFQATT, SNEGSKA (reference sequence). This CDR3 region has 12 residues. The V end was cut by 6 bases, the J end by 4 bases, with 12 bases between. Three rounds of nested PCR, following a modified ARM-PCR protocol, produced the TCRbeta library. TCRdb recomputed calls from the multiplex PCR reads with MiXCR, one row per CDR3 protein. The sample gives 80,000 to 100,000 distinct CDR3 sequences, roughly 78% of which show up once; less than 40% is in the top ten. The data belong to a study of tumor and adjacent non-tumor tissue in lung cancer. Across the study: The patients, 9 to 11 men and 4 or 5 women, were about 31 to 76 with stage I to III disease. Each sample yielded roughly 4.2 million productive TCRbeta reads on average.

No cell sorting was done before RNA was extracted from the tissue. This non-tumor lung sample came from over 3 cm beyond the tumor edge. Whole-study results and caveats: Higher tumor TCR diversity was associated with shorter survival. In normal lung, the top 100 clones were significantly more dominant than in tumor.

The chain is built from TRBV20-1 and TRBJ1-1; D perhaps matches TRBD1 (5 bases). The sequenced material came from distant non-tumor lung tissue. The clonotype comes from a man in his 60s with small cell lung cancer. CDR3 DNA sequence: TGCAGTGCCTGGGGGAGCGGCACTGAAGCTTTCTTT. This sequence encodes CSAWGSGTEAFF.